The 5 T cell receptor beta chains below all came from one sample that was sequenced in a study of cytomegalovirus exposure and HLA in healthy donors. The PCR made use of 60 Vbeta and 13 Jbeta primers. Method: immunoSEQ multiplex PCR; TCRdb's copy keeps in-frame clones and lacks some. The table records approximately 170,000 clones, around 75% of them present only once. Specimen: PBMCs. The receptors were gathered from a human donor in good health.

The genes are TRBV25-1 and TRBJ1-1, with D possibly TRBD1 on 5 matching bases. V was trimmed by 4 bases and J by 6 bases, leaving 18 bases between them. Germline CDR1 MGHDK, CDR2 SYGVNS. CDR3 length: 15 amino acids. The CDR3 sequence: CASSAGGFSPAEAFF. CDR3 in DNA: TGTGCCAGCAGTGCCGGGGGGTTTAGTCCTGCTGAAGCTTTCTTT.

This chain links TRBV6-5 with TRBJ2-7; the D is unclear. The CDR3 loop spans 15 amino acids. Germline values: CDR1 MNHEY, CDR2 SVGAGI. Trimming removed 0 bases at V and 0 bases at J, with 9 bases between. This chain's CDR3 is CASSYSLAFSYEQYF. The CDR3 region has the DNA TGTGCCAGCAGTTACTCCCTGGCTTTCTCCTACGAGCAGTACTTC.

For the CDR3, the DNA is TGTGCCAGCAGTTTTTGGACAGGGGGAGCTGAAGCTTTCTTT. Its translation: CASSFWTGGAEAFF. The rearrangement uses TRBV28 and TRBJ1-1, with 10 bases that match TRBD1. Trimming at V came to 3 bases and at J to 6 bases, leaving 4 bases not matched to a gene. From germline, CDR1 is MDHEN and CDR2 SYDVKM. CDR3 length equals 14 residues.

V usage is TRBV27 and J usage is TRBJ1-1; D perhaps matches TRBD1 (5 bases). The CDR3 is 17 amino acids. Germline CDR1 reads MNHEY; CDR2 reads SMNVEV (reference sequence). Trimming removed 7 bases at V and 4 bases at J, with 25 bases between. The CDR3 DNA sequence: TGTGCCAGCACCCCAAGGGTATCTGGGCAGGGAGGCACTGAAGCTTTCTTT. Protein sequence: CASTPRVSGQGGTEAFF.

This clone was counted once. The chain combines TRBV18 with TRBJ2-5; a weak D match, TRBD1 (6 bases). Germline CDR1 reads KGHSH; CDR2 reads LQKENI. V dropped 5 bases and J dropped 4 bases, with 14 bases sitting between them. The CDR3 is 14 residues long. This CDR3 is CASSNRDGAETQYF. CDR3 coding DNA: TGTGCCAGCTCAAACAGGGATGGGGCAGAGACCCAGTACTTC.